What follows describes a single T cell receptor (beta chain). The target antigen is unknown. This entry comes from a study of cytomegalovirus exposure and HLA in healthy donors. Overall study findings and caveats: Within an earlier analysis, most TCR beta V segments proved productive either about 87% or about 30% of the time. As a later analysis revealed, the rate of TCR association differed by HLA locus, with DRB1 most and HLA-C fewest.

The CDR3 is 19 residues long. Germline V CDR1 and CDR2: LGHNA, YSLEER. V was clipped by 1 base and J by 5 bases; unmatched bases: 15. The primer mix had 60 Vbeta and 13 Jbeta primers. Clones were sequenced by immunoSEQ multiplex PCR, and TCRdb holds only the in-frame ones, with some missing. The sample holds approximately 170,000 clones, 78% seen once. V is TRBV4-3 and J is TRBJ2-2; 8 nucleotides agree with TRBD2. This clonotype was sampled from a woman aged 40 to 50 in good health and CMV-seropositive. The sample consisted of PBMCs. The CDR3 is CASSQGPTSEGQRTGELFF. DNA of the CDR3: TGCGCCAGCAGCCAAGGTCCGACTAGCGAGGGGCAGAGAACCGGGGAGCTGTTTTTT.